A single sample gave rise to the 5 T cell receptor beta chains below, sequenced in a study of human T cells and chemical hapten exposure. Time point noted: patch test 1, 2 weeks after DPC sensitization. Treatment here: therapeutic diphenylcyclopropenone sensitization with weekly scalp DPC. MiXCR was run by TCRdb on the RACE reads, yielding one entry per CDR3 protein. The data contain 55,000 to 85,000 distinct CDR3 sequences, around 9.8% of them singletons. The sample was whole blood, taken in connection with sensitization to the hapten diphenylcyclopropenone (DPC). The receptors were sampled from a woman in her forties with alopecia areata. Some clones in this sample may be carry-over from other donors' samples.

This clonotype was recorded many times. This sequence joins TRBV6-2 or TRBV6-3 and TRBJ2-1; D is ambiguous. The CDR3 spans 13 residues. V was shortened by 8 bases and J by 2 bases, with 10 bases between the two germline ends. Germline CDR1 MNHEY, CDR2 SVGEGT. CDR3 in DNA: TGTGCCAGCGTACCGGACGCCTACAATGAGCAGTTCTTC. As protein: CASVPDAYNEQFF.

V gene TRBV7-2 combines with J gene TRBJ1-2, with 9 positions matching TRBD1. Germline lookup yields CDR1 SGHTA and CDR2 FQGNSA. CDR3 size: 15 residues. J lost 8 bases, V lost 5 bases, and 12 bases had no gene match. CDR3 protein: CASSPHGTGTGGYTF. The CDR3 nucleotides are TGTGCCAGCAGCCCGCACGGGACAGGGACCGGGGGCTACACCTTC. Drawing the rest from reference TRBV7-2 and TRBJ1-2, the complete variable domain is GAGVSQSPSNKVTEKGKDVELRCDPISGHTALYWYRQSLGQGLEFLIYFQGNSAPDKSGLPSDRFSAERTGGSVSTLTIQRTQQEDSAVYLCASSPHGTGTGGYTFGSGTRLTVV.

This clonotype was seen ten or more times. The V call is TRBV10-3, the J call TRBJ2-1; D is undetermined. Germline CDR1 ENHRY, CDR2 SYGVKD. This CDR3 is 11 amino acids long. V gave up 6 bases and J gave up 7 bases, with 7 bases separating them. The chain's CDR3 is CAISALNEQFF. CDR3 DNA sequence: TGTGCCATCAGCGCTTTAAATGAGCAGTTCTTC.

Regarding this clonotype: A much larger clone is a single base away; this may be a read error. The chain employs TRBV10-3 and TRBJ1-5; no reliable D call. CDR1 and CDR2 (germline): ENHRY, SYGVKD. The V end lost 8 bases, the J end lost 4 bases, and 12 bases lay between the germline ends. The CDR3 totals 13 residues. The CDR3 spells CAIPSADNQPQHF. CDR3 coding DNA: TGTGCCATCCCGTCGGCAGATAATCAGCCCCAGCATTTT.

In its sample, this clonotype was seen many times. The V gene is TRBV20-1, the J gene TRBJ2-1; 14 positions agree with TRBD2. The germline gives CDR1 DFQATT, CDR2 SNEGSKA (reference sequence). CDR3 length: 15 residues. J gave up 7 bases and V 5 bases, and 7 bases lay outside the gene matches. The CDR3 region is CSAETSGGGYNEQFF. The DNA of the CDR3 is TGCAGTGCTGAGACTAGCGGGGGGGGTTATAATGAGCAGTTCTTC.